This paragraph reports one T cell receptor (beta chain). What this receptor recognizes is not known. No much larger clonotype is one base removed from it; base qualities were not supplied. Libraries of naive CD8 T cells were built from anywhere between roughly 20,000 and 1,100,000 sorted cells, with 10%, 30% or 50% of the purified RNA used. Naive CD8 T cells were FACS-sorted as CD8+CD4-CCR7+CD45RA+ on a BD FACSAria II into RLT Plus buffer. To test detection sensitivity, Jurkat RNA equivalent to nine to ten TCR copies was spiked into samples of roughly 18,000-1,000,000 naive CD8 T cells. CD8 T cells were enriched with RosetteSep CD8+ T Cell Enrichment Cocktail and Ficoll-Paque, followed by ACK red cell lysis. Unmatched junction bases come to 9, with V trimmed by 1 base and J by 2 bases. The germline V gene gives CDR1 as SGHVS and CDR2 as FNYEAQ. The CDR3 covers 18 residues, taking in both the cysteine and the phenylalanine. Just the 54-base CDR3 DNA is kept, in frame starting at base 1.

The data were obtained in a study of molecular identifiers for immune sequencing clone quantification (dated by TCRdb to the late 2010s). Broadly, across the study: For a replicate experiment, RNA from roughly 21,000 or 96,000 naive CD8 T cells was divided into five aliquots, of which four were sequenced. The study was a methods study using CD8 T cells to benchmark molecular-identifier clustering-based TCR repertoire sequencing (MIDCIRS) and TCR RNA copy counting.

Library construction relied on PCR. For sequencing, a NextSeq 500 was employed. Preparation of bulk TCR libraries followed a previously described approach, with the TCR primers listed in Table S5. The Qiagen AllPrep DNA/RNA kit was used to purify total RNA. Before any analysis, reads coming from multiple sequencing runs of the same library were combined into one pool. In the source study's methods: Reads were retained only if an exact TCR constant sequence was present, and the retained reads were trimmed to 150 nt and grouped according to their 12-nt molecular barcodes. Reads within each barcode group were sub-clustered using a 15% Levenshtein threshold, and quality-weighted consensus sequences were constructed for each RNA molecule. Non-functional sequences were discarded, and so were lower-count sequences lying one edit away from another sequence. Based on a fit of two negative binomial distributions, barcode sub-clusters having less than 20% of the maximum read count were discarded. TCRdb handled the public reads itself, with Q25 trimming in fastp and clone calling in MiXCR, and kept productive beta chains. Under each unique CDR3 protein, matching rows form one entry showing the most common genes and DNA. The V and J calls, along with clone size, are taken from TCRdb and not from the paper's own processing. The sample table lists 80,000 to 100,000 distinct CDR3 sequences, 24% of them with a count of one. Of the sample, under 1% falls within the top ten clones.

Results the study describes overall, beyond this receptor: Spiked-in Jurkat TCR RNA equivalent to a single cell was reported to be detectable even among some 910,000 naive CD8 T cells. The sizes of highly expanded clones could end up underestimated when identical TCR molecules share a barcode. About three recovered TCR RNA copies per cell were obtained by modeling, versus roughly 9.7 by digital PCR, implying a capture efficiency of about 30%. The naive libraries included spiked-in Jurkat TCR RNA (10 copies' worth), and this Jurkat TCR RNA is not part of the donor repertoire. When barcode sub-clustering was left out, chimeric consensus sequences inflated TCR diversity, with chimeras reaching as high as 47%. Clones above 20 RNA copies held over 98% of molecules in CMV-specific effector cells but under 1% in naive cells.

This receptor was taken from a human donor in good health. Some libraries in this study had Jurkat cell RNA spiked in. The source material was naive CD8+ T cells from blood, with Jurkat cell RNA spiked in. The cell subset or site label of this sample denotes: FACS-sorted CD8+CD4-CCR7+CD45RA+ naive T cells. The chain couples TRBV7-6 to TRBJ2-1; TRBD2 matches 9 bases in the middle. Here the CDR3 is given as CASSLGLADTIPYNEQFF. The sequenced DNA is TGTGCCAGCAGCTTAGGACTAGCGGATACAATCCCCTACAATGAGCAGTTCTTC.